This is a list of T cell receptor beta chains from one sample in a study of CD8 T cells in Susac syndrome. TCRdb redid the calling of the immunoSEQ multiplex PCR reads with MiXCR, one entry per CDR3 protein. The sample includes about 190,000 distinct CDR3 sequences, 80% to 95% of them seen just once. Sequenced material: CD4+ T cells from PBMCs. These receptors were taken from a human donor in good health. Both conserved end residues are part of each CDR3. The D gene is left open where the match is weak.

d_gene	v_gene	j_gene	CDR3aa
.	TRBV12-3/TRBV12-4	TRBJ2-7	CASSLDRAREQYF
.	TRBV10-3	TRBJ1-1	CAISDRDTEAFF
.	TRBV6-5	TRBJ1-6	CASSSTSGLYNSPLHF
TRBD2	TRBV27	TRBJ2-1	CASSFGGAGGPYNEQFF
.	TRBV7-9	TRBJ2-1	CASHRLEQFF
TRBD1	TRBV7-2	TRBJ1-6	CASRRQGNNSPLHF
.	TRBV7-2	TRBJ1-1	CASSPRKPGTEAFF
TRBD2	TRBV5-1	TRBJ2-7	CASSLMAGGYYEQYF
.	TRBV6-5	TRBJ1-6	CASSYSPKGPPYNSPLHF
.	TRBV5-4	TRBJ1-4	CASSLALDEKLFF
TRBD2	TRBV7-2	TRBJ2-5	CASSAWGGSQETQYF
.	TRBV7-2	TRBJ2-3	CASSLMARPTDTQYF
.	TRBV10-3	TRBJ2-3	CAIRRDGSNTDTQYF
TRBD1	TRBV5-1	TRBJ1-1	CASSGQGVNTEAFF
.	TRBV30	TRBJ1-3	CACSRAGLGNTIYF
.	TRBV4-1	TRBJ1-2	CASSLTSVEGYTF
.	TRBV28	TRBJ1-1	CASIEGPVNTEAFF
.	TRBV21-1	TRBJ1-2	CASSLYGYTF
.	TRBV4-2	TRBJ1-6	CASSRPGQIASSPLHF
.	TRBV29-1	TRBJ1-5	CSVAGINQPQHF
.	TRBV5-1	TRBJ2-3	CASSLDSPSTDTQYF
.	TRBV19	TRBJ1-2	CASSIADTRGYTF